The sample holds many counts of the clone carrying this TCR beta chain. The data are from a study of regulatory T cells in long-lasting Graves disease. Both iRepertoire HTBI primers and Arm-PCR of CDR3 regions were used to build the TCR beta libraries. Via MiXCR, TCRdb re-called the multiplex PCR reads, giving one row per CDR3 protein. The sample carries 350,000 to 500,000 distinct CDR3 sequences, 14% recorded once. CDR1 and CDR2 from the germline V gene are SQVTM and ANQGSEA. V was clipped by 2 bases and J by 4 bases, with 15 bases between them. The CDR3 runs to 15 residues. Time point noted: newly diagnosed GD, antithyroid drugs for less than 3 months. From PBMCs, RNA was extracted and then used to make the TCR library. The data were also submitted as part of a second study, on T cells in Graves' hyperthyroidism and ophthalmopathy. This second study says: Carried out on the TCR CDR3, a first-round RT-PCR used the HTBI primer set.

This receptor was taken from a woman in her forties or fifties with Graves disease. Sequenced here: peripheral blood mononuclear cells (PBMCs), sampled at new diagnosis, from a patient treated with antithyroid drugs. The rearrangement links TRBV29-1 to TRBJ2-1; D is perhaps TRBD1 (6 bases). Here the CDR3 DNA reads TGCAGCGTTGAATCCGGGGCCGGGACATACAATGAGCAGTTCTTC. Translation: CSVESGAGTYNEQFF.